This TCR beta chain is from a study of regulatory T cells in long-lasting Graves disease. Notes on the study in general: A greater number of public clonotypes (under 3,000) was shared by persistent patients than by new patients (about 990). The small sample size may have reduced accuracy.

The time point denotes: persistent/refractory GD, antithyroid drugs over 5 years with positive TRAb. Scientists built the TCR library using RNA that was extracted from PBMCs. CDR3-region Arm-PCR and iRepertoire HTBI primers produced the TCR beta libraries. In TCRdb, the multiplex PCR reads were re-called with MiXCR into one record per CDR3 protein. There are some 430,000 distinct CDR3 sequences in the sample; roughly a fifth occur only once, and over 6% lies in the top ten. CDR1 is LGHDT and CDR2 is YNNKEL in the germline V gene (reference sequence). This CDR3 is built from 14 residues. The V and J ends lost 4 bases and 4 bases, in that order; junction bases with no gene match: 5. The sample holds a few counts of this clonotype. Its cognate antigen is unknown.

The starting material was peripheral blood mononuclear cells (PBMCs), obtained when the disease was refractory, from a patient treated with antithyroid drugs. The chain joins TRBV3-1 to TRBJ1-1, with 8 bases aligning to TRBD1. This receptor was taken from a female donor with Graves disease. The chain's CDR3 is CASSRGQVVTEAFF. For the CDR3, the DNA is TGTGCCAGCAGCCGGGGACAGGTCGTCACTGAAGCTTTCTTT.